This T cell receptor (beta chain) is from a study of T cell responses to AZD1222 COVID-19 vaccine. Method: immunoSEQ multiplex PCR; TCRdb's copy keeps in-frame clones and lacks some. Altogether tens of thousands of clones are present, 80% to 90% being singletons, with the ten largest covering roughly 29%. Germline lookup yields CDR1 LGHDT and CDR2 YNNKEL (reference sequence). V lost 5 bases to trimming and J lost 4 bases, with 10 bases between them. The CDR3 totals 13 residues. The sequence was obtained from an adult in good health. This specimen was peripheral blood, taken on day 0 of AZD1222 vaccination. The gene calls are TRBV3-1 (or the pseudogene TRBV3-2) and TRBJ2-3; D unclear. CDR3 nucleotide sequence: TGTGCCAGCAGCGCACAGTCCCCAGATACGCAGTATTTT. Its translation is CASSAQSPDTQYF.